The 22 T cell receptor beta chains below come from one sample, sequenced in a study of early T cells in non-severe SARS-CoV-2 infection. Each CDR3 protein is one row after TCRdb ran MiXCR on the 5' RACE reads. The sample holds more than 35,000 distinct CDR3 sequences; approximately 4.1% are singletons and the top ten take more than 8.5%. Sequenced sample: whole blood. These receptors were taken from an adult who was a healthcare worker with PCR-confirmed SARS-CoV-2 infection or an uninfected control (not recorded which).

This clonotype was found many times. This sequence joins TRBV19 and TRBJ1-5, with D tentatively TRBD1 (5 bases). The V gene lost 7 bases and the J gene lost 4 bases, with 11 bases spanning the gap. There are 13 residues in the CDR3. Germline V gives CDR1 LNHDA, CDR2 SQIVND (reference sequence). The CDR3 here is CASMGTRNQPQHF. The CDR3 DNA reads as TGTGCCAGTATGGGGACCAGAAATCAGCCCCAGCATTTT.

This clonotype was found many times. This chain uses TRBV7-8 with TRBJ2-1, with 7 bases matching TRBD2. This CDR3 spans 15 amino acids. The V gene's germline CDR1 is SGHVS and CDR2 FQNEAQ. Trimming cost V 1 base and J 8 bases; bases outside gene matches: 8. The CDR3 sequence is CASSLEGEGRDEQFF. CDR3 nucleotide sequence: TGTGCCAGCAGCTTAGAAGGGGAGGGCCGAGATGAGCAGTTCTTC.

The table lists this clonotype with many counts. The chain uses TRBV6-6 and TRBJ2-1; no definite D call. Germline values: CDR1 MNHNY, CDR2 SVGAGI (reference sequence). V was shortened by 2 bases and J by 10 bases, with 9 bases between the two germline ends. This CDR3 has 12 amino acids. CDR3 protein: CASSYTYIEQFF. For the CDR3, the DNA is TGTGCCAGCAGTTACACTTATATAGAGCAGTTCTTC.

The rearrangement uses TRBV7-2 and TRBJ2-3, with D maybe TRBD1 (6 bases). Per the germline V gene, CDR1 is SGHTA and CDR2 is FQGNSA. The V end lost 0 bases, the J end lost 3 bases, and 7 bases lay between the germline ends. The CDR3 length is 14 residues. This chain's CDR3 is CASSLAQGTDTQYF. CDR3 bases: TGTGCCAGCAGCTTAGCGCAGGGGACAGATACGCAGTATTTT.

This clonotype turned up a few times. The chain's CDR3 is CASSLAPGPLLVDTQYF. CDR3 nucleotides: TGTGCCAGCAGCTTAGCACCGGGACCCCTCTTGGTAGATACGCAGTATTTT. The chain joins TRBV11-1 to TRBJ2-3; D is possibly TRBD1 or TRBD2 (5 bases each). The CDR3 loop spans 17 amino acids. Germline assignment: CDR1 SGHAT and CDR2 FQDESV (reference sequence). Trimming pared 0 bases from V and 5 bases from J, leaving 18 bases between. The full variable domain, in which reference TRBV11-1 and TRBJ2-3 provide the parts outside the CDR3, is EAEVAQSPRYKITEKSQAVAFWCDPISGHATLYWYRQILGQGPELLVQFQDESVVDDSQLPKDRFSAERLKGVDSTLKIQPAELGDSAMYLCASSLAPGPLLVDTQYFGPGTRLTVL.

This clonotype was recorded many times. The chain is built from TRBV24-1 and TRBJ2-3; D remains unclear. The V and J ends lost 1 base and 7 bases respectively, with 2 bases between them. The CDR3 has 11 amino acids. The germline CDR1 and CDR2 sequences are KGHDR and SFDVKD. CDR3 sequence (DNA): TGTGCCACCAGTGATTTTCATACGCAGTATTTT. It encodes CATSDFHTQYF.

This chain joins TRBV7-2 and TRBJ2-1; maybe TRBD1 (5 bases). Trimming removed 5 bases from V and 16 bases from J, with 18 bases in between. The CDR3 is 12 amino acids. CDR1 is SGHTA and CDR2 is FQGNSA in the germline V gene. The CDR3, as DNA: TGTGCCAGCAGCCATTTGGACAACCCTCATTTCTTC. Translated, it gives CASSHLDNPHFF.

There are many counts of this clonotype. The rearrangement joins TRBV9 to TRBJ2-2; no firm D call. V lost 4 bases and J 1 base, leaving 11 bases between the germline ends. The CDR3 spans 15 residues. The germline CDR1 and CDR2 sequences are SGDLS and YYNGEE. The CDR3 protein is CASSRPGVNTGELFF. CDR3 nucleotides: TGTGCCAGCAGCCGCCCTGGGGTGAACACCGGGGAGCTGTTTTTT.

This clonotype has ten or more counts. This chain uses TRBV28 with TRBJ2-4; possible D gene TRBD2, 5 bases. The CDR3 consists of 18 residues. Between the trimmed V and J ends, which lost 1 base and 2 bases, there was a span of 18 bases. CDR1 is MDHEN, CDR2 SYDVKM, per germline. In DNA, the CDR3 is TGTGCCAGCAGTTTATACCCACTAGAAACCTTAACCAAAAACATTCAGTACTTC. Its translation is CASSLYPLETLTKNIQYF. Full variable domain (outside the CDR3, taken from reference TRBV28 and TRBJ2-4): DVKVTQSSRYLVKRTGEKVFLECVQDMDHENMFWYRQDPGLGLRLIYFSYDVKMKEKGDIPEGYSVSREKKERFSLILESASTNQTSMYLCASSLYPLETLTKNIQYFGAGTRLSVL.

V is TRBV11-2 and J is TRBJ1-4; D is ambiguous. Germline-derived CDR1 and CDR2 are SGHAT and FQNNGV. Trimming stripped 5 bases from V and 8 bases from J, with 12 bases between. The CDR3 is made up of 13 amino acids. The CDR3 coding sequence is TGTGCCAGCAGCCTCCGTCAGACGGAAAAACTGTTTTTT. Translation gives CASSLRQTEKLFF. Full variable domain (missing parts from reference TRBV11-2 and TRBJ1-4): EAGVAQSPRYKIIEKRQSVAFWCNPISGHATLYWYQQILGQGPKLLIQFQNNGVVDDSQLPKDRFSAERLKGVDSTLKIQPAKLEDSAVYLCASSLRQTEKLFFGSGTQLSVL.

The table lists this clonotype with a few counts. The rearrangement links TRBV7-8 to TRBJ2-1; D is possibly TRBD1 (6 bases). The CDR3 has 17 residues. Looked up from germline, CDR1 is SGHVS and CDR2 is FQNEAQ. Trimming removed 1 base from V and 1 base from J, with 14 bases in between. The CDR3 spells CASSLDRAELSYNEQFF. CDR3 DNA sequence: TGTGCCAGCAGCTTAGACAGGGCCGAGCTATCCTACAATGAGCAGTTCTTC.

This clonotype was counted ten times or more. The chain uses TRBV10-3 and TRBJ1-5; TRBD1 aligns across 8 bases. The J segment lost 2 bases and the V segment lost 3 bases, leaving 6 bases of the junction unmatched. The CDR3 loop spans 16 amino acids. Germline values: CDR1 ENHRY, CDR2 SYGVKD. The CDR3 nucleotides read TGTGCCATCAGTGACACAGGGGGTGGTGGCAATCAGCCCCAGCATTTT. Its protein is CAISDTGGGGNQPQHF.

This clonotype has more than one count but fewer than ten. The rearrangement links TRBV5-8 to TRBJ2-3; no reliable D call. The germline V gene encodes CDR1 SGHTS and CDR2 YDEGEE. V gave up 0 bases and J gave up 2 bases, with 16 bases separating them. The CDR3 spans 17 residues. CDR3 bases: TGTGCCAGCAGCTTGGTCCCCGGGCCTCCCCTCACAGATACGCAGTATTTT. Translation: CASSLVPGPPLTDTQYF.

The chain couples TRBV11-3 to TRBJ2-1, with a weak D call TRBD1 (6 bases). The CDR3 runs to 14 residues. The ends were cut back, 8 bases at V and 0 bases at J, with 11 bases in the middle. Germline V gene data show CDR1 as SGHNT and CDR2 as YENEEA. CDR3 sequence: CASAGTTSYNEQFF. CDR3 coding DNA: TGTGCCAGCGCCGGGACAACCTCCTACAATGAGCAGTTCTTC.

In its sample, this clonotype was seen a few times. The chain combines TRBV7-2 with TRBJ1-2; D gene unclear. The CDR3 totals 16 residues. V lost 7 bases to trimming and J lost 5 bases, with 23 bases between them. Germline V gene data show CDR1 as SGHTA and CDR2 as FQGNSA. This chain's CDR3 is CASIPLSVERAYGYTF. CDR3 DNA sequence: TGTGCCAGCATCCCCCTTTCGGTCGAACGGGCTTATGGCTACACCTTC. Full variable domain (rest looked up from reference TRBV7-2 and TRBJ1-2): GAGVSQSPSNKVTEKGKDVELRCDPISGHTALYWYRQSLGQGLEFLIYFQGNSAPDKSGLPSDRFSAERTGGSVSTLTIQRTQQEDSAVYLCASIPLSVERAYGYTFGSGTRLTVV.

In this sample, this clonotype turned up many times. The chain employs TRBV6-5 and TRBJ1-6, with D unresolved. The CDR3 runs 13 residues. CDR1 is MNHEY, CDR2 SVGAGI, per germline. V was clipped by 2 bases and J by 7 bases, with 6 bases between them. In nucleotides, the CDR3 is TGTGCCAGCAGTTACGATTGGAATTCACCCCTCCACTTT. Translating it yields CASSYDWNSPLHF.

The table lists this clonotype with many counts. The J gene is TRBJ1-5, the V gene TRBV7-2, with TRBD1 matching over 10 bases. The CDR3 totals 17 residues. Trimming cost V 1 base and J 4 bases; bases outside gene matches: 7. Germline V gene lookup returns CDR1 SGHTA and CDR2 FQGNSA. The CDR3 is CASSLVWGQGRNQPQHF. The CDR3, as DNA: TGTGCCAGCAGCTTAGTATGGGGACAGGGGAGGAATCAGCCCCAGCATTTT.

This clonotype came up a few times. The chain carries TRBV18 and TRBJ2-5; D is possibly TRBD2 (6 bases). Trimming removed 5 bases from V and 1 base from J, with 11 bases in between. CDR1 and CDR2 (germline): KGHSH, LQKENI. This CDR3 spans 14 amino acids. As DNA, the CDR3 is TGTGCCAGCTCAGTGAGGGGAGGCCAAGAGACCCAGTACTTC. It yields the protein CASSVRGGQETQYF.

The chain employs TRBV6-1 and TRBJ2-7; the D is unclear. The CDR3 sequence is 12 residues long. The germline CDR1 and CDR2 sequences are MNHNS and SASEGT. V shed 10 bases and J shed 2 bases, with 12 bases lying between them. This CDR3 is CATSSLAYEQYV. The CDR3 DNA is TGTGCCACTTCATCCCTCGCCTACGAGCAGTACGTC.

The chain has TRBV5-6 and TRBJ1-4, with 10 positions matching TRBD1. The germline CDR1 and CDR2 sequences are SGHDT and YYEEEE. CDR3 size: 16 residues. Germline trimming cut 2 bases from V and 7 bases from J; bases unmatched to any gene: 8. The CDR3 coding sequence is TGTGCCAGCAGCTTCCGGGACAGGGGCTCCGGTGAAAAACTGTTTTTT. Its translation is CASSFRDRGSGEKLFF. Looking up the rest from reference TRBV5-6 and TRBJ1-4 gives the full variable domain: DAGVTQSPTHLIKTRGQQVTLRCSPKSGHDTVSWYQQALGQGPQFIFQYYEEEERQRGNFPDRFSGHQFPNYSSELNVNALLLGDSALYLCASSFRDRGSGEKLFFGSGTQLSVL.

This clonotype was detected ten times or more. The gene calls are TRBV12-3 or TRBV12-4 and TRBJ2-1; a weak D match, TRBD1 (5 bases). This CDR3 has 13 residues. V was cut by 2 bases and J by 7 bases, with 9 bases left in between. DNA for the CDR3: TGTGCCAGCAGTTTAAACAGGTGGAATGAGCAGTTCTTC. It yields the protein CASSLNRWNEQFF.

This clonotype has ten or more counts. CDR3 sequence: CSASALAGANTGELFF. CDR3 bases: TGCAGTGCTAGCGCTCTAGCGGGAGCGAACACCGGGGAGCTGTTTTTT. The chain is built from TRBV20-1 and TRBJ2-2, with 10 bases lining up with TRBD2. Trimming at V came to 3 bases and at J to 0 bases, leaving 4 bases not matched to a gene. The CDR3 is 16 amino acids. Germline lookup yields CDR1 DFQATT and CDR2 SNEGSKA (reference sequence).